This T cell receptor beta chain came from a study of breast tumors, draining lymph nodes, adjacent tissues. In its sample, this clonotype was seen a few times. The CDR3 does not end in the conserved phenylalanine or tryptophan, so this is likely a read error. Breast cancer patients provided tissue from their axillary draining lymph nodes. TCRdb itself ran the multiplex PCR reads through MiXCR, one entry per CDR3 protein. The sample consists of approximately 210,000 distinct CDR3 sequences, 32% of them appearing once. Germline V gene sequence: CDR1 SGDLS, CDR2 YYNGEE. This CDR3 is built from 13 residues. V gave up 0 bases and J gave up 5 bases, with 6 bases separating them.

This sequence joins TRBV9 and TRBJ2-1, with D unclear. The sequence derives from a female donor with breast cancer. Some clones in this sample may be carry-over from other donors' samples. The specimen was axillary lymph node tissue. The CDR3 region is CASSVGTNNEQFS. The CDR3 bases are TGTGCCAGCAGCGTAGGAACCAACAATGAGCAGTTCTCC.